The rows below give T cell receptor beta chains drawn from one sample of a study of T cell responses to AZD1222 COVID-19 vaccine. TCRdb's table, derived via immunoSEQ multiplex PCR, lists solely in-frame clones and lacks some. The table shows 100,000 to 150,000 clones, with 75% to 90% occurring only once. Sequences were derived from peripheral blood, sampled on day 0 of AZD1222 vaccination. Source of these receptors: an adult in good health. CDR3s include the opening cysteine and the closing phenylalanine or tryptophan. D genes are given only for firm matches. Rows give clone size only sometimes, using once, few, many, or a class for an expanded clone.

.	TRBV2	TRBD1	TRBJ1-2	CAIDGTGDDYTF	TGTGCCATCGACGGGACAGGGGACGACTACACCTTC
.	TRBV6-5	.	TRBJ2-7	CASRHSGEGYEQYF	TGTGCCAGCAGGCACTCAGGGGAAGGATACGAGCAGTACTTC
.	TRBV21-1	.	TRBJ2-3	CASSKDNWARGTDTQYF	.
.	TRBV18	.	TRBJ2-2	CASSPGGAPSTGELFF	TGTGCCAGCTCACCTGGGGGCGCTCCGTCCACCGGGGAGCTGTTTTTT
.	TRBV11-1	.	TRBJ2-2	CASSRGSANTGELFF	TGTGCCAGCAGTCGGGGATCGGCGAACACCGGGGAGCTGTTTTTT
once	TRBV28	.	TRBJ1-4	CASSSQRDANEKLFF	TGTGCCAGCAGCTCACAGAGGGATGCTAATGAAAAACTGTTTTTT
.	TRBV2	.	TRBJ1-1	CASRGTGNTEAFF	TGTGCCAGCAGGGGTACAGGGAACACTGAAGCTTTCTTT
.	TRBV28	.	TRBJ1-5	CASTAPTTRGFNQPQHF	TGTGCCAGCACCGCTCCCACGACAAGGGGTTTCAATCAGCCCCAGCATTTT
.	TRBV13	.	TRBJ2-7	CASRARQGTTYEQYF	TGTGCCAGCAGGGCCCGACAGGGGACTACCTACGAGCAGTACTTC
once	TRBV5-1	.	TRBJ2-1	CASSLGIQGSYNEQFF	TGCGCCAGCAGCTTGGGGATCCAGGGTTCCTACAATGAGCAGTTCTTC
.	TRBV3-1/TRBV3-2	.	TRBJ1-1	CASSSRRVRQGAFF	TGTGCCAGCAGCTCAAGACGGGTTAGGCAGGGAGCTTTCTTT
few	TRBV19	.	TRBJ1-2	CASEGVLWADYGYTF	TGTGCCAGTGAAGGGGTCTTATGGGCAGACTATGGCTACACCTTC
.	TRBV24-1	.	TRBJ2-6	CATSGTATSGTNVLTF	TGTGCCACCAGTGGAACAGCCACCTCTGGGACCAACGTCCTGACTTTC
.	TRBV7-9	.	TRBJ2-1	CASSPGSGTRQFF	TGTGCCAGCAGCCCCGGTTCTGGGACTCGGCAGTTCTTC
.	TRBV7-9	TRBD1	TRBJ2-7	CASSKTGGNDEQYF	TGTGCCAGCAGCAAGACAGGGGGCAACGACGAGCAGTACTTC
.	TRBV5-1	TRBD2	TRBJ2-2	CASSLGGSMTGELFF	TGCGCCAGCAGCTTGGGCGGGAGTATGACCGGGGAGCTGTTTTTT
.	TRBV13	TRBD2	TRBJ2-7	CASSWGLAGGSYEQYF	TGTGCCAGCAGCTGGGGACTAGCGGGAGGGTCCTACGAGCAGTACTTC
.	TRBV11-2	TRBD1	TRBJ1-1	CASSLGGQGVTEAFF	TGTGCCAGCAGCTTAGGGGGACAGGGGGTTACTGAAGCTTTCTTT
.	TRBV7-2	.	TRBJ1-5	CASSFNTGGNQPQHF	TGTGCCAGCAGCTTTAACACTGGTGGCAATCAGCCCCAGCATTTT
.	TRBV7-2	.	TRBJ1-5	CASSPTTASNQPQHF	TGTGCCAGCAGCCCAACGACAGCTTCCAATCAGCCCCAGCATTTT
.	TRBV19	.	TRBJ2-1	CASSGSSESNEQFF	TGTGCCAGTAGTGGGTCTAGCGAGAGCAATGAGCAGTTCTTC
.	TRBV7-2	.	TRBJ2-1	CASSLGGLSYNEQFF	TGTGCCAGCAGCTTAGGGGGGCTCTCCTACAATGAGCAGTTCTTC
.	TRBV6-2/TRBV6-3	.	TRBJ1-2	CASSPGGGWDYGYTF	TGTGCCAGCAGCCCCGGCGGGGGATGGGACTATGGCTACACCTTC
.	TRBV7-9	.	TRBJ1-2	CASSSPGLYGYTF	TGTGCCAGCAGCTCCCCGGGGCTCTATGGCTACACCTTC
.	TRBV19	TRBD1	TRBJ2-7	CASSTGQDPYEQYF	TGTGCCAGTAGTACGGGACAGGACCCCTACGAGCAGTACTTC
.	TRBV5-1	.	TRBJ1-1	CASSWNTENTEAFF	TGCGCCAGCAGCTGGAACACGGAGAACACTGAAGCTTTCTTT
.	TRBV4-1	.	TRBJ1-3	CASSRSSYIIGNTIYF	TGCGCCAGCAGCCGCTCTTCATACATTATTGGAAACACCATATATTTT
.	TRBV27	.	TRBJ1-6	CASSLRGIPRGSPLHF	TGTGCCAGCTCCCTAAGGGGCATACCGAGGGGTTCACCCCTCCACTTT
.	TRBV19	.	TRBJ2-7	CASSIRPPYEQYF	TGTGCCAGTAGTATAAGGCCTCCCTACGAGCAGTACTTC
.	TRBV18	.	TRBJ2-3	CASSPINRGTDTQYF	TGTGCCAGCTCACCAATCAATCGAGGGACAGATACGCAGTATTTT
.	TRBV5-4	TRBD2	TRBJ2-3	CASSLRLAGPVTDTQYF	TGTGCCAGCAGCTTGCGACTAGCGGGACCCGTTACAGATACGCAGTATTTT
.	TRBV4-2	TRBD1	TRBJ2-5	CASSHGTGEETQYF	TGTGCCAGCAGCCACGGGACAGGGGAAGAGACCCAGTACTTC
.	TRBV12-3/TRBV12-4	.	TRBJ1-2	CASSSSQAYGYTF	TGTGCCAGCAGTTCCTCCCAGGCTTATGGCTACACCTTC
once	TRBV19	.	TRBJ1-1	CASSIRQGKGAEAFF	TGTGCCAGTAGTATTCGCCAGGGTAAAGGCGCTGAAGCTTTCTTT
.	TRBV3-1/TRBV3-2	.	TRBJ2-7	CASRATSGNYEQYF	TGTGCCAGCAGGGCGACTAGTGGTAACTACGAGCAGTACTTC
.	TRBV5-8	.	TRBJ1-3	CASSLDRIIGNTIYF	TGTGCCAGCAGCTTGGACAGGATCATTGGAAACACCATATATTTT
.	TRBV20-1	.	TRBJ2-7	CSASWAGRSSYEQYF	TGCAGTGCTAGTTGGGCAGGAAGGAGCTCCTACGAGCAGTACTTC
.	TRBV3-1/TRBV3-2	.	TRBJ2-5	CASSGQQETQYF	TGTGCCAGCAGCGGTCAGCAAGAGACCCAGTACTTC
once	TRBV5-4	TRBD1	TRBJ1-3	CASSDPTGEGNTIYF	TGTGCCAGCAGCGACCCGACAGGGGAAGGAAACACCATATATTTT
.	TRBV5-1	TRBD2	TRBJ2-3	CASSKGLAGATDTQYF	TGCGCCAGCAGCAAGGGACTAGCGGGGGCTACAGATACGCAGTATTTT
.	TRBV5-1	.	TRBJ1-4	CASSFTGRSGEKLFF	TGCGCCAGCAGCTTTACAGGGCGGTCTGGTGAAAAACTGTTTTTT
.	TRBV5-1	TRBD1	TRBJ2-1	CASSSNQGARDNEQFF	TGCGCCAGCAGCTCTAACCAGGGGGCCAGGGACAATGAGCAGTTCTTC
.	TRBV3-1/TRBV3-2	.	TRBJ1-2	CASSPRRKWQGNYGYTF	TGTGCCAGCAGTCCAAGAAGGAAATGGCAGGGGAACTATGGCTACACCTTC
few	TRBV5-1	.	TRBJ2-7	CASSLAVEVGEQYF	TGCGCCAGCAGCTTGGCGGTTGAAGTAGGCGAGCAGTACTTC
.	TRBV10-3	.	TRBJ2-2	CAISESDLGELFF	TGTGCCATCAGTGAGTCGGACCTCGGGGAGCTGTTTTTT
.	TRBV12-3/TRBV12-4	.	TRBJ1-5	CASSIISGQPQHF	TGTGCCAGCAGTATTATATCCGGGCAGCCCCAGCATTTT
.	TRBV12-5	.	TRBJ1-1	CASGRGTEAFF	TGTGCTAGTGGTCGAGGGACTGAAGCTTTCTTT
.	TRBV19	.	TRBJ1-3	CASIGRQVSGNTIYF	TGTGCCAGTATCGGACGACAGGTCTCTGGAAACACCATATATTTT
.	TRBV6-1	TRBD1	TRBJ1-6	CASSGSNRGHNSPLHF	TGTGCCAGCAGTGGCTCGAACAGGGGCCATAATTCACCCCTCCACTTT
.	TRBV6-4	.	TRBJ1-4	CASSERGATNEKLFF	TGTGCCAGCAGTGAACGGGGAGCAACTAATGAAAAACTGTTTTTT
.	TRBV20-1	TRBD2	TRBJ2-1	CSARAAGGEFF	TGCAGTGCTAGAGCAGCGGGGGGGGAGTTCTTC
.	TRBV5-6	.	TRBJ2-5	CASSSPGLWETQYF	TGTGCCAGCAGCTCCCCGGGCCTTTGGGAGACCCAGTACTTC
few	TRBV7-9	TRBD1	TRBJ2-5	CASSRQGARETQYF	TGTGCCAGCAGCCGACAGGGGGCGCGGGAGACCCAGTACTTC
.	TRBV28	.	TRBJ1-3	CASSFPDRRNTIYF	TGTGCCAGCAGTTTCCCGGACAGAAGAAACACCATATATTTT
.	TRBV4-1	TRBD2	TRBJ2-7	CASSHPHGTSGYEQYF	TGCGCCAGCAGCCACCCGCACGGGACTAGCGGTTACGAGCAGTACTTC